This T cell receptor beta chain was sequenced for a study of T cell responses to AZD1222 COVID-19 vaccine. The V gene end was trimmed by 6 bases and the J gene end by 4 bases; junction bases not matched to a gene: 6. Germline CDR1 SNHLY, CDR2 FYNNEI. The CDR3 covers 14 residues. A word on this clone: Its antigen is not identified.

TCRdb keeps only in-frame clones here, not all; method: immunoSEQ multiplex PCR. The sample holds about 160,000 clones, around 94% seen once. The analysis combined second doses at about 4 or about 12 weeks. The study, taken as a whole, reports: Elevations in Spike-specific TCR breadth and depth followed administration of two AZD1222 doses. Among vaccine-associated CD4 TCRs, coverage spanned spike, with dominance at 160-218 and 743-854. Repertoires were obtained solely post-peak T cell response.

This chain connects TRBV2 to TRBJ2-1; 7 nucleotides agree with TRBD1. This material consisted of peripheral blood, taken 28 days after the second AZD1222 dose. The clonotype originates from an adult who received the AZD1222 COVID-19 vaccine. DNA of the CDR3: TGTGCCAGCAGGCAACCGGGACAGTACAATGAGCAGTTCTTC. Translating it yields CASRQPGQYNEQFF.